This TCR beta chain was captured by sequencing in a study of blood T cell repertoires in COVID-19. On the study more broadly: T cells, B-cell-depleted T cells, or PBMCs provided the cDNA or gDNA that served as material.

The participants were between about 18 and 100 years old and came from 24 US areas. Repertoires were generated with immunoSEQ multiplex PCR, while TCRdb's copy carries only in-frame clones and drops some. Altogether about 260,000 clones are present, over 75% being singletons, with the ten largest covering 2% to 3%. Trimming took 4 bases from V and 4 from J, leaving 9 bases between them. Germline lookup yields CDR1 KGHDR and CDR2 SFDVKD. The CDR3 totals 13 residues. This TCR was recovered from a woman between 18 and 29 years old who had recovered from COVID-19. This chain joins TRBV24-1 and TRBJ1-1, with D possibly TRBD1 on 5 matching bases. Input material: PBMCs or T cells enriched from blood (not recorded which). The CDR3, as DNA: TGTGCCACCAGTGACGCGCAGGGCACTGAAGCTTTCTTT. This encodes CATSDAQGTEAFF.